One sample yielded the 18 T cell receptor beta chains listed below, sequenced in a study of shared clonotypes between healthy human individuals (dated by TCRdb to the early 2020s). Receptor libraries were prepared by the immunoSEQ multiplex PCR assay. This is the immuneACCESS table as TCRdb keeps it, with only in-frame sequences that have V and J called. A part of the clones is gone; compared with another copy, unresolved V genes explain less than half, and the rest is unexplained. The sample table records around 990,000 clones; 77% of these occur just once. The top ten constitute almost 0.9% of the sample. Source material: memory CD4+ T cells from PBMCs. The cell subset or site label for this specimen denotes: CD45RA-negative fraction. The receptors were sampled from a man between 18 and 35 years old in good health. Some clones in this sample may be carry-over from other donors' samples.

This rearrangement joins TRBV11-2 to TRBJ2-7; D possibly corresponds to TRBD2 (5 bases). In germline, CDR1 is SGHAT, CDR2 FQNNGV. V dropped 3 bases and J dropped 2 bases, with 11 bases sitting between them. CDR3 length: 14 residues. The CDR3 DNA sequence: TGTGCCAGCAGCTTGAGTCCTAGCACCTACGAGCAGTACTTC. As protein: CASSLSPSTYEQYF.

The chain has TRBV9 and TRBJ2-2, with 8 bases matching TRBD1. The germline V gene encodes CDR1 SGDLS and CDR2 YYNGEE. J was trimmed by 6 bases and V by 4 bases; bases with no gene match: 8. The CDR3 is made up of 15 amino acids. CDR3 nucleotides: TGTGCCAGCAGCCATTTCCAGGGGGCCCCCGGGGAGCTGTTTTTT. It codes for CASSHFQGAPGELFF.

The J gene is TRBJ2-7, the V gene TRBV6-6; TRBD1 might be the D (5 bases). Germline CDR1 is MNHNY and CDR2 is SVGAGI (reference sequence). The length of the CDR3 is 15 residues. Trimming took 0 bases from V and 0 from J, leaving 9 bases between them. The CDR3 is CASSYSGQSSYEQYF. The CDR3 region has the DNA TGTGCCAGCAGTTACTCGGGGCAGTCCTCCTACGAGCAGTACTTC.

This chain joins TRBV10-3 and TRBJ2-3; TRBD2 matches 11 bases. The CDR3 extends over 16 amino acids. CDR1 and CDR2 from the germline V gene are ENHRY and SYGVKD. J lost 1 base, V lost 4 bases, and 4 bases had no gene match. The CDR3 loop is CAISGWTSGRTDTQYF. Written as DNA, the CDR3 is TGTGCCATCAGTGGTTGGACTAGCGGGCGCACAGATACGCAGTATTTT.

The V gene is TRBV5-1, the J gene TRBJ2-1; D call uncertain. In germline, CDR1 is SGHRS, CDR2 YFSETQ. This CDR3 region has 12 residues. Trimming removed 4 bases at V and 9 bases at J, with 11 bases between. The CDR3 DNA sequence: TGCGCCAGCAGCCGTCTAGTCTCTGAGCAGTTCTTC. Its protein is CASSRLVSEQFF.

On this clone: Just one base apart from a much larger clone, this may be a read error. The chain couples TRBV29-1 to TRBJ1-1; maybe TRBD1 (5 bases). The CDR3 extends over 12 amino acids. Germline CDR1 reads SQVTM; CDR2 reads ANQGSEA. Between the trimmed V and J ends, which lost 0 bases and 5 bases, there was a span of 7 bases. The chain's CDR3 is CSVEEGGTEAFF. CDR3 DNA: TGCAGCGTTGAAGAGGGGGGAACTGAAGCTTTCTTT.

The chain employs TRBV7-3 and TRBJ2-5; D gene uncertain. The V gene's germline CDR1 is SGHTA and CDR2 FQGTGA. The CDR3 is 14 residues long. The V gene lost 5 bases and the J gene lost 2 bases, with 12 bases spanning the gap. The CDR3 coding sequence is TGTGCCAGCAGCCCTGGCAGAGGACAAGAGACCCAGTACTTC. Residues: CASSPGRGQETQYF.

The CDR3 DNA reads as TGTGCCACCAGCGGTAGAGACCGGGACAGGGACTCCTACGAGCAGTACTTC. Amino acid sequence: CATSGRDRDRDSYEQYF. The rearrangement links TRBV15 to TRBJ2-7; TRBD1 matches at 9 bases. The CDR3 has 17 residues. The germline V gene has CDR1 LNHNV and CDR2 YYDKDF (reference sequence). With V trimmed by 5 bases and J by 0 bases, 11 bases remained unmatched.

This chain joins TRBV7-9 and TRBJ2-7; the match to TRBD2 covers 10 bases. This CDR3 is 15 amino acids long. Germline CDR1 is SEHNR and CDR2 is FQNEAQ (reference sequence). V lost 4 bases and J lost 4; bases outside the gene matches: 7. Written as DNA, the CDR3 is TGTGCCAGCAGCTCTAGGGGACTAGCGCCTTACGAGCAGTACTTC. Translated, it gives CASSSRGLAPYEQYF. Variable domain in full (rest from reference TRBV7-9 and TRBJ2-7): DTGVSQNPRHKITKRGQNVTFRCDPISEHNRLYWYRQTLGQGPEFLTYFQNEAQLEKSRLLSDRFSAERPKGSFSTLEIQRTEQGDSAMYLCASSSRGLAPYEQYFGPGTRLTVT.

The CDR3 nucleotides are TGCAGCGTTCACCTCGCGGACAGGGGGTACGAGCAGTACTTC. Amino acids: CSVHLADRGYEQYF. The chain employs TRBV29-1 and TRBJ2-7; TRBD1 matches at 10 bases. Germline lookup yields CDR1 SQVTM and CDR2 ANQGSEA. J was trimmed by 4 bases and V by 5 bases; bases with no gene match: 8. This CDR3 is 14 amino acids long.

This chain joins TRBV5-6 and TRBJ2-1; 7 bases match TRBD1. CDR1 and CDR2 (germline): SGHDT, YYEEEE. CDR3 length equals 16 residues. V lost 0 bases, J lost 2 bases, and 5 bases stayed unmatched. The CDR3 here is CASSLAGTAPYNEQFF. CDR3 in DNA: TGTGCCAGCAGCTTGGCCGGGACAGCGCCCTACAATGAGCAGTTCTTC.

This chain uses TRBV15 with TRBJ2-7; no clear D. CDR1 LNHNV and CDR2 YYDKDF come from the germline V gene (reference sequence). This CDR3 region has 12 residues. V shed 0 bases and J shed 7 bases, with 7 bases lying between them. CDR3 nucleotide sequence: TGTGCCACCAGCAGAGACTCTGTTGAGCAGTACTTC. It specifies CATSRDSVEQYF.

Ten or more counts support this clone. The chain couples TRBV5-6 to TRBJ1-2, with TRBD1 identical over 9 bases. V shed 4 bases and J 4 bases; nucleotides not matched to a gene: 8. This CDR3 has 15 residues. Germline V lookup: CDR1 SGHDT, CDR2 YYEEEE. The CDR3 region is CASSLGQGRGYGYTF. CDR3 sequence (DNA): TGTGCCAGCAGCCTAGGACAGGGGCGAGGCTATGGCTACACCTTC. Filled out from reference TRBV5-6 and TRBJ1-2, the complete variable domain reads DAGVTQSPTHLIKTRGQQVTLRCSPKSGHDTVSWYQQALGQGPQFIFQYYEEEERQRGNFPDRFSGHQFPNYSSELNVNALLLGDSALYLCASSLGQGRGYGYTFGSGTRLTVV.

This sequence joins TRBV28 and TRBJ1-3, with 7 bases fitting TRBD1. The CDR3 is 14 amino acids. Germline V gene sequence: CDR1 MDHEN, CDR2 SYDVKM. The V segment lost 6 bases and the J segment 2 bases; nucleotides outside the gene matches: 4. The CDR3 DNA reads as TGTGCCAGCAGCCCTACAGGGGCTGGAAACACCATATATTTT. It encodes CASSPTGAGNTIYF.

V gene TRBV2 combines with J gene TRBJ1-5; 7 nucleotides agree with TRBD1. Germline-derived CDR1 and CDR2 are SNHLY and FYNNEI. V lost 2 bases and J lost 6; bases outside the gene matches: 1. The CDR3 is 13 residues long. The CDR3 loop is CASSEQGGQPQHF. Here the CDR3 DNA reads TGTGCCAGCAGTGAACAGGGGGGTCAGCCCCAGCATTTT.

This clone came up a few times. The chain couples TRBV6-6 to TRBJ1-1; a weak D match, TRBD1 (5 bases). V lost 5 bases, J lost 3 bases, and 10 bases lay in between. Germline CDR1 is MNHNY and CDR2 is SVGAGI (reference sequence). CDR3 length: 13 residues. The CDR3 here is CASSVEGHTEAFF. The CDR3 DNA follows: TGTGCCAGCAGTGTTGAGGGACACACTGAAGCTTTCTTT.

The chain recombines TRBV12-5 with TRBJ2-1; either TRBD1 or TRBD2 may supply D (6 bases each). The CDR3 has 14 residues. V dropped 1 base and J dropped 7 bases, with 11 bases sitting between them. Germline CDR1 reads LGHNT; CDR2 reads FRNRAP. CDR3 bases: TGTGCTAGTGGTTTGGGGGGGGCGCGTAATGAGCAGTTCTTC. It specifies CASGLGGARNEQFF.

The chain has TRBV25-1 and TRBJ2-5; 8 nucleotides line up with TRBD1. J lost 4 bases, V lost 5 bases, and 3 bases had no gene match. This CDR3 comprises 13 residues. From germline, CDR1 is MGHDK and CDR2 SYGVNS. The CDR3 region has the DNA TGTGCCAGCAGTCACGACAGGGGAGAGACCCAGTACTTC. Its translation is CASSHDRGETQYF.